Described below is a single T cell receptor beta chain sequence and its context. Some clones are missing from TCRdb's copy, which holds only in-frame ones; the method was immunoSEQ multiplex PCR. The sample carries 15,000 or so clones, roughly 77% recorded once. Trimming pared 0 bases from V and 6 bases from J, leaving 9 bases between. The germline V gene has CDR1 GTSNPN and CDR2 SVGIG (reference sequence). The length of the CDR3 is 13 residues. This entry comes from a study of ipilimumab plus nivolumab after autologous stem cell transplantation. Here the sequenced sample was PBMCs, taken in a trial of ipilimumab plus nivolumab as post-transplant consolidation. The TCR comes from a male donor with diffuse large B-cell lymphoma. This rearrangement joins TRBV30 to TRBJ1-5, with D unclear. DNA for the CDR3: TGTGCCTGGAGTGTGCAAGTTGGTCAGCCCCAGCATTTT. It specifies CAWSVQVGQPQHF.